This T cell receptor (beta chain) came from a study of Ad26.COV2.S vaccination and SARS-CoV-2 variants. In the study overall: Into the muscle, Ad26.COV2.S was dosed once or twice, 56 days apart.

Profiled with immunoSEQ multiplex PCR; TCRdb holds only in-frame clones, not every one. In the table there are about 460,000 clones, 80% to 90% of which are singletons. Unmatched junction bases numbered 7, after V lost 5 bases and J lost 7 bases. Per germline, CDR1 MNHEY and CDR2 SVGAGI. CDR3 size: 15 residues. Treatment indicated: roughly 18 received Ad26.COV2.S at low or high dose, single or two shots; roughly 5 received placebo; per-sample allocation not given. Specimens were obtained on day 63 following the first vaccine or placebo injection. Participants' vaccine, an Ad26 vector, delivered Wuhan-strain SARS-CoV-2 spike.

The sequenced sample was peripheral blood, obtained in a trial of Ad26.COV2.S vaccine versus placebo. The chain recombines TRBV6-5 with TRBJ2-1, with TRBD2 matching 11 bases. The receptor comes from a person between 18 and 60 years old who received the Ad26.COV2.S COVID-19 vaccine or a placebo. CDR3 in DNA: TGTGCCAGCAGTCATACTAGCGGGGGTCTGAATGAGCAGTTCTTC. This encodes CASSHTSGGLNEQFF.